This TCR beta chain was identified during a study of blood T cells in healthy people across ages. Whole-study results and caveats: While age rose, TCR beta diversity per million T cells dropped in a roughly linear way. Calculation of diversity from one million T cells yielded estimates considered to be underestimates.

Next came a second PCR, run for roughly 7 to 12 cycles, which used a sample-barcoded 5' primer along with a J-beta primer mix. Each TCR beta cDNA got a 12-nucleotide random molecular identifier. TCRdb independently ran MiXCR on the 5' RACE reads; one entry per CDR3 protein. Of 1,800,000 or so distinct CDR3 sequences listed, approximately 39% are singletons. V was pared by 1 base and J by 4 bases, with 9 bases of the junction left unmatched. The CDR3 sequence is 15 residues long. In germline, CDR1 is DFQATT, CDR2 SNEGSKA (reference sequence). This clonotype was seen a handful of times. Its antigen is as yet unknown.

The chain carries TRBV20-1 and TRBJ2-7; TRBD2 matches 8 bases. The origin of this receptor is a human donor in good health. The sequenced material came from blood. The CDR3 region has the DNA TGCAGTGCTAGAGGAGAAAGCGGGGGCGCTTACGAGCAGTACTTC. Protein product: CSARGESGGAYEQYF.